This T cell receptor (beta chain) is drawn from a study of Graves' ophthalmopathy and Graves' hyperthyroidism. Enrollment excluded any patients with other autoimmune diseases, uncontrolled infections, pregnancy or lactation. The diagnostic workup employed clinical symptoms, serum thyroxine, TRAb, thyroid ultrasound and orbital computed tomography. Regarding this clonotype: Its cognate antigen is unknown. A single base separates this from a much larger clone, so it may be a read error.

Amplification from RNA transcripts yielded the TCR beta CDR3 regions. HTBI primers were employed in first-round RT-PCR, then a second-round multiplex PCR followed. TCRdb re-analysed the multiplex PCR reads in MiXCR, keeping a single row per CDR3 protein. This table has 900,000 to 1,200,000 distinct CDR3 sequences, about two fifths appearing once. Study results and caveats: Blood also held most thyroid clonotypes expanded above 0.001 frequency. A model built from 13 signatures distinguished ophthalmopathy from stable hyperthyroidism with approximately 90% sensitivity and around 78% specificity.

The receptor's source is an adult man with Graves' hyperthyroidism. What was sequenced was peripheral blood or thyroid tissue (not recorded which).

The CDR3 DNA reads TGCGCCAGCAGCCAAGCACGAGACAGGGTAATCCACTCGAATGGCCACACCTTC. Amino acid sequence: CASSQARDRVIHSNGHTF. V gene TRBV4-1 combines with J gene TRBJ1-2; 7 nucleotides agree with TRBD1. This CDR3 has 18 amino acids. Germline CDR1 MGHRA, CDR2 YSYEKL.